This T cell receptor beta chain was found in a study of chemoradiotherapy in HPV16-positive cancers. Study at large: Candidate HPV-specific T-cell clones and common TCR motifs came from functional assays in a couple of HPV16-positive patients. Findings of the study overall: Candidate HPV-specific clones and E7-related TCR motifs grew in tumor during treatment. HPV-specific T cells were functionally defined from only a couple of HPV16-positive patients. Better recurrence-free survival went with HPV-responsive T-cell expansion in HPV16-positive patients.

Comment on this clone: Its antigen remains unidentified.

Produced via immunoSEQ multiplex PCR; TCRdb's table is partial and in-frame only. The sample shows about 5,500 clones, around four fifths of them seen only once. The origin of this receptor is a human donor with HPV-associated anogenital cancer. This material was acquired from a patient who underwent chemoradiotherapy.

The CDR3 reads CASSPYTDTQYF. CDR3 nucleotide sequence: TGTGCCAGCAGCCCTTACACAGATACGCAGTATTTT. The rearrangement links TRBV7-2 to TRBJ2-3; D is unresolved. The CDR3 length is 12 residues. Looked up from germline, CDR1 is SGHTA and CDR2 is FQGNSA. V was clipped by 5 bases and J by 2 bases, with 5 bases between them.